This passage covers 11 T cell receptor beta chains from one sample sequenced in a study of Graves' ophthalmopathy and Graves' hyperthyroidism. Amplification from RNA transcripts yielded the TCR beta CDR3 regions. HTBI primers were used in a first-round RT-PCR, which preceded a second-round multiplex PCR. Via MiXCR, TCRdb re-called the multiplex PCR reads, giving one row per CDR3 protein. This table holds around 1.1 million distinct CDR3 sequences, roughly two fifths found once. Material: peripheral blood or thyroid tissue (not recorded which). The receptor set was obtained from an adult man with Graves' hyperthyroidism.

There are many counts of this clonotype. The chain has TRBV5-1 and TRBJ2-7, with 11 bases that match TRBD1. The CDR3 loop spans 17 amino acids. Unmatched junction bases numbered 12, after V lost 4 bases and J lost 3 bases. CDR1 and CDR2 (germline): SGHRS, YFSETQ. As DNA, the CDR3 is TGCGCCAGCAGCGAGGACAGGGGGCGCATAAATGGCTACGAGCAGTACTTC. This codes for CASSEDRGRINGYEQYF.

There are many counts of this clonotype. V and J are TRBV11-2 and TRBJ1-6, with TRBD1 as a possible D gene (6 bases). V lost 5 bases, J lost 7 bases, and 15 bases lay in between. Germline assignment: CDR1 SGHAT and CDR2 FQNNGV. The length of the CDR3 is 15 residues. The CDR3 loop is CASSSGTNRNSPLHF. The CDR3 coding sequence is TGTGCCAGCAGCAGCGGGACAAACCGGAATTCACCCCTCCACTTT.

This clonotype turned up a few times. For the CDR3, the DNA is TGTGCCAGCAGCCCAAGTGGGACAGGGGTCGAGCAGTACTTC. It codes for CASSPSGTGVEQYF. V gene TRBV14 combines with J gene TRBJ2-7, with TRBD1 identical over 10 bases. The CDR3 spans 14 residues. Unmatched junction bases numbered 6, after V lost 4 bases and J lost 6 bases. Germline CDR1 is SGHDN and CDR2 is FVKESK.

This clonotype was counted many times. The chain has TRBV12-3 or TRBV12-4 and TRBJ1-1; 9 nucleotides agree with TRBD1. J lost 3 bases, V lost 6 bases, and 5 bases had no gene match. The CDR3 is made up of 14 amino acids. CDR3 protein: CASRGDREHTEAFF. The DNA for the CDR3 is TGTGCCAGCAGGGGGGACAGGGAGCACACTGAAGCTTTCTTT.

Details on this clonotype: At one end, the junction sequence differs from germline, possibly due to a read error. The chain is built from TRBV9 and TRBJ1-5; D gene ambiguous. In germline, CDR1 is SGDLS, CDR2 YYNGEE. The CDR3 has 13 amino acids. CDR3: CTSSPGSDQPQHF. CDR3 in DNA: TGTACCAGCAGCCCGGGTAGCGATCAGCCCCAGCATTTT.

A note on this clonotype: Just one base apart from a much larger clone, this may be a read error. The chain is built from TRBV7-3 and TRBJ2-7, with TRBD1 as a possible D gene (6 bases). Germline V gene data show CDR1 as SGHTA and CDR2 as FQGTGA. The CDR3 runs 15 residues. Trimming stripped 0 bases from V and 3 bases from J, with 12 bases between. For the CDR3, the DNA is TGTGCCAGCAGCTTAACTTCCGGACAGAGCTACGAGCAGTACTTC. It translates to CASSLTSGQSYEQYF.

A few counts support this clonotype. CDR3 loop: CASLGQGHYEQYF. The CDR3 DNA is TGTGCCAGCCTTGGACAGGGGCACTACGAGCAGTACTTC. J is TRBJ2-7 and V is TRBV28; 9 bases match TRBD1. Germline CDR1 is MDHEN and CDR2 is SYDVKM. The CDR3 spans 13 residues. Trimming took 8 bases from V and 3 from J; bases not matched to a gene: 5. Looking up the rest from reference TRBV28 and TRBJ2-7 gives the full variable domain: DVKVTQSSRYLVKRTGEKVFLECVQDMDHENMFWYRQDPGLGLRLIYFSYDVKMKEKGDIPEGYSVSREKKERFSLILESASTNQTSMYLCASLGQGHYEQYFGPGTRLTVT.

About this clonotype: A much larger clone sits a single nucleotide away, making a read error possible. The chain couples TRBV7-2 to TRBJ1-1; D is perhaps TRBD1 (6 bases). This CDR3 is 15 amino acids long. V shed 3 bases and J shed 0 bases, with 11 bases lying between them. Germline assignment: CDR1 SGHTA and CDR2 FQGNSA. The CDR3 sequence is CASSLPGHMNTEAFF. DNA for the CDR3: TGTGCCAGCAGCTTGCCGGGACACATGAACACTGAAGCTTTCTTT.

This clonotype was counted a few times. The rearrangement uses TRBV20-1 and TRBJ1-3; possible D gene TRBD1, 5 bases. The CDR3 spans 14 residues. V shed 3 bases and J shed 0 bases, with 9 bases lying between them. The germline V gene has CDR1 DFQATT and CDR2 SNEGSKA (reference sequence). The CDR3 sequence is CSARPQVSGNTIYF. CDR3 DNA: TGCAGTGCTAGGCCACAGGTCTCTGGAAACACCATATATTTT.

The CDR3 spells CASSFKPRDYEQYF. The DNA of the CDR3 is TGTGCCAGCAGTTTCAAGCCCAGGGATTACGAGCAGTACTTC. The chain uses TRBV6-5 and TRBJ2-7; D perhaps matches TRBD1 (5 bases). The germline CDR1 and CDR2 sequences are MNHEY and SVGAGI. The CDR3 contains 14 residues. The ends were cut back, 4 bases at V and 4 bases at J, with 14 bases in the middle.

This clonotype was seen many times. J is TRBJ2-5 and V is TRBV5-6; D remains unclear. From germline, CDR1 is SGHDT and CDR2 YYEEEE. CDR3 length: 12 amino acids. V dropped 6 bases and J dropped 2 bases, with 8 bases sitting between them. The CDR3 loop reads CASTSYQETQYF. The CDR3 DNA is TGTGCCAGCACCTCATATCAAGAGACCCAGTACTTC. The variable domain in full, with the rest retrieved from reference TRBV5-6 and TRBJ2-5, is DAGVTQSPTHLIKTRGQQVTLRCSPKSGHDTVSWYQQALGQGPQFIFQYYEEEERQRGNFPDRFSGHQFPNYSSELNVNALLLGDSALYLCASTSYQETQYFGPGTRLLVL.